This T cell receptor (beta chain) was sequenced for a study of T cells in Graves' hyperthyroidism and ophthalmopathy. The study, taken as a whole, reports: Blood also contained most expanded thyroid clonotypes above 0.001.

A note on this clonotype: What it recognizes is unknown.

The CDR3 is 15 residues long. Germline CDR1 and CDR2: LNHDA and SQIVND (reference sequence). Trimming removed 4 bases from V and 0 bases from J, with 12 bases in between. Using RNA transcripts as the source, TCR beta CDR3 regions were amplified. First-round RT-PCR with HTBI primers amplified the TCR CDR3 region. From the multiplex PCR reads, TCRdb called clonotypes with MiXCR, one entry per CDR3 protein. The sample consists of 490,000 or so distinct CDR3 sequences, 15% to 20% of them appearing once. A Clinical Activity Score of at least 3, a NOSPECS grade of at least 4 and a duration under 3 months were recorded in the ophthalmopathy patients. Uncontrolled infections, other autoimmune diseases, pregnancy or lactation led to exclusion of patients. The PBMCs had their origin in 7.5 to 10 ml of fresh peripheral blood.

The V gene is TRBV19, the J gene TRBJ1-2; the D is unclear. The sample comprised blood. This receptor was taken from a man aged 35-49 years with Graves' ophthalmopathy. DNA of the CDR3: TGTGCCAGTAGTAAGGCGGAAAGCCCTAACTATGGCTACACCTTC. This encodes CASSKAESPNYGYTF.